A selection of T cell receptor beta chains follows, all from one sample in a study of cytomegalovirus exposure and HLA in healthy donors. Here immunoSEQ multiplex PCR was the method, and the copy in TCRdb shows in-frame clones only, minus some. The table includes fewer than 150,000 clones, roughly four fifths detected once. Sequencing was performed on PBMCs. Receptor source: a man aged 30 to 45 in good health and CMV-seropositive. CDR3s include the opening cysteine and the closing phenylalanine or tryptophan. A D gene is named only where the DNA matches it firmly. A row's size may be missing; if present it is once, few, many or a size class.

size,V,J,D,CDR3,DNA
once,TRBV4-1,TRBJ2-3,.,CASSQLVLATTTDTQYF,TGCGCCAGCAGCCAACTAGTCCTAGCCACCACCACAGATACGCAGTATTTT
.,TRBV4-1,TRBJ1-2,.,CASSQDRWDYYGYTF,TGCGCCAGCAGCCAAGATCGGTGGGACTACTATGGCTACACCTTC
.,TRBV18,TRBJ2-7,.,CASSSVSGNEQYF,TGTGCCAGCTCATCGGTGTCAGGGAACGAGCAGTACTTC
.,TRBV6-6,TRBJ1-5,.,CASSYSSGGAGPQHF,TGTGCCAGCAGTTACTCGAGTGGGGGGGCAGGGCCCCAGCATTTT
.,TRBV5-1,TRBJ1-2,TRBD1,CASSQYTGGANGYTF,TGCGCCAGCAGCCAATATACAGGGGGCGCGAATGGCTACACCTTC
.,TRBV2,TRBJ1-2,.,CASSGTRGQVYGYTF,TGTGCCAGCAGTGGCACGAGGGGACAAGTCTATGGCTACACCTTC
.,TRBV7-3,TRBJ2-7,.,CASSVTRDSEQYF,TGTGCCAGCAGCGTGACCCGGGACTCCGAGCAGTACTTC
.,TRBV7-8,TRBJ2-1,TRBD1,CASSFGTATYNEQFF,TGTGCCAGCAGCTTTGGGACAGCTACCTACAATGAGCAGTTCTTC
.,TRBV5-6,TRBJ2-4,TRBD2,CASSLAPVGRDIQYF,TGTGCCAGCAGCTTGGCCCCGGTAGGGAGGGACATTCAGTACTTC
.,TRBV10-3,TRBJ2-1,.,CAISESGGARRSDEQFF,TGTGCCATCAGTGAGTCGGGGGGGGCTCGCAGGTCGGATGAGCAGTTCTTC
.,TRBV5-6,TRBJ2-3,TRBD2,CASSLKLADTDTQYF,TGTGCCAGCAGCTTGAAACTAGCGGACACAGATACGCAGTATTTT
.,TRBV6-6,TRBJ2-1,TRBD1,CASGTAYNEQFF,TGTGCCTCCGGGACAGCCTACAATGAGCAGTTCTTC
.,TRBV7-2,TRBJ1-4,.,CASSPTASNEKLFF,TGTGCCAGCAGCCCGACAGCCTCTAATGAAAAACTGTTTTTT
.,TRBV5-4,TRBJ1-2,TRBD1,CASSLGGTGANYGYTF,TGTGCCAGCAGCTTGGGGGGGACAGGAGCTAACTATGGCTACACCTTC
.,TRBV2,TRBJ1-5,.,CASGETPRPQHF,TGTGCCAGCGGAGAGACCCCTCGACCCCAGCATTTT
.,TRBV6-5,TRBJ1-3,TRBD1,CASSFGQVSGNTIYF,TGTGCCAGCAGTTTTGGACAGGTTTCTGGAAACACCATATATTTT
.,TRBV6-5,TRBJ1-1,.,CASSPGQNTEAFF,TGTGCCAGCAGTCCGGGACAAAACACTGAAGCTTTCTTT
.,TRBV7-7,TRBJ2-2,TRBD2,CATRAAGVRDTGELFF,TGTGCCACTCGAGCGGCGGGAGTTAGGGACACCGGGGAGCTGTTTTTT
.,TRBV7-3,TRBJ1-3,.,CASSLQGGNTIYF,TGTGCCAGCAGCTTACAGGGTGGGAACACCATATATTTT
many,TRBV10-1,TRBJ1-1,TRBD1,CASSRQGGTEAFF,TGCGCCAGCAGTCGTCAGGGGGGCACTGAAGCTTTCTTT
.,TRBV5-4,TRBJ2-3,TRBD2,CASRPAGTDTQYF,TGTGCCAGCAGGCCAGCGGGGACAGATACGCAGTATTTT
.,TRBV2,TRBJ2-5,.,CASREEGETQYF,TGTGCCAGCAGGGAGGAAGGAGAGACCCAGTACTTC
.,TRBV7-9,TRBJ1-2,TRBD1,CASTPGQGADSYYGYTF,TGTGCCAGCACCCCGGGGCAGGGGGCGGATTCCTATTATGGCTACACCTTC
.,TRBV7-9,TRBJ1-5,.,CASSLAGRGFNQPQHF,TGTGCCAGCAGCTTAGCCGGACGGGGGTTCAATCAGCCCCAGCATTTT
.,TRBV5-1,TRBJ2-7,TRBD2,CASSPTSGGRDEQYF,TGCGCCAGCAGCCCCACTTCGGGGGGACGGGACGAGCAGTACTTC
.,TRBV7-2,TRBJ2-5,.,CASSLAEAPRETQYF,TGTGCCAGCAGCTTAGCGGAGGCCCCCAGAGAGACCCAGTACTTC
.,TRBV6-1,TRBJ1-2,TRBD1,CASSPGQGVYGYTF,TGTGCCAGCAGTCCGGGACAGGGGGTCTATGGCTACACCTTC
.,TRBV9,TRBJ1-1,.,CASSQSGGGPNTEAFF,TGTGCCAGCAGCCAGAGTGGGGGGGGGCCGAACACTGAAGCTTTCTTT
.,TRBV9,TRBJ2-1,TRBD1,CASSLRTGADEQFF,TGTGCCAGCAGCCTCCGGACAGGGGCGGATGAGCAGTTCTTC
.,TRBV5-4,TRBJ1-1,TRBD1,CASSLTTGPEAFF,TGTGCCAGCAGCTTGACGACAGGGCCCGAAGCTTTCTTT
.,TRBV7-2,TRBJ2-5,.,CASSLVRGKETQYF,TGTGCCAGCAGCTTAGTCAGGGGAAAAGAGACCCAGTACTTC
.,TRBV6-1,TRBJ2-2,TRBD1,CASSARGQGDTGELFF,TGTGCCAGCAGTGCCAGGGGGCAGGGGGACACCGGGGAGCTGTTTTTT
.,TRBV29-1,TRBJ2-1,.,CSVAIAVPSYNEQFF,TGCAGCGTTGCAATAGCGGTACCCTCCTACAATGAGCAGTTCTTC
.,TRBV30,TRBJ1-4,.,CAWRDDSRKLFF,TGTGCCTGGAGGGACGACAGTAGAAAACTGTTTTTT
.,TRBV6-4,TRBJ2-1,TRBD2,CASSDASGGNNEQFF,TGTGCCAGCAGTGACGCTAGCGGGGGTAACAATGAGCAGTTCTTC
.,TRBV29-1,TRBJ2-7,TRBD2,CSVEGGAGVREQYF,TGCAGCGTTGAAGGAGGCGCGGGAGTCCGCGAGCAGTACTTC
.,TRBV6-5,TRBJ1-2,.,CASRPTGTNYGYTF,TGTGCCAGCAGACCGACAGGCACTAACTATGGCTACACCTTC
.,TRBV30,TRBJ2-3,TRBD2,CAWVPGLATDTQYF,TGTGCCTGGGTCCCGGGACTAGCTACAGATACGCAGTATTTT
.,TRBV5-6,TRBJ2-1,TRBD2,CASSTRVAGDLYNEQFF,TGTGCCAGCAGCACCAGGGTAGCGGGCGACCTCTACAATGAGCAGTTCTTC
.,TRBV6-5,TRBJ1-2,.,CASSYTVYGGAGGYTF,TGTGCCAGCAGTTACACCGTGTACGGAGGGGCAGGGGGCTACACCTTC
.,TRBV5-1,TRBJ1-1,TRBD1,CASSTPGQGALRGTEAFF,TGCGCCAGCTCAACCCCGGGACAGGGGGCTTTGAGGGGCACTGAAGCTTTCTTT
.,TRBV9,TRBJ2-7,TRBD2,CASSVEGGLAVQYF,TGTGCCAGCAGCGTAGAAGGGGGACTAGCTGTGCAGTACTTC
once,TRBV30,TRBJ1-5,.,CAWSVGGYQHF,TGTGCCTGGAGTGTAGGGGGATACCAGCATTTT
.,TRBV18,TRBJ1-5,TRBD1,CASSLGQESNQPQHF,TGTGCCAGCTCACTGGGACAGGAAAGCAATCAGCCCCAGCATTTT
.,TRBV21-1,TRBJ1-5,.,CASSNQGAGYQPQHF,TGTGCCAGCAGCAACCAGGGGGCTGGGTATCAGCCCCAGCATTTT
.,TRBV5-1,TRBJ2-3,.,CASSLAGAPTDTQYF,TGCGCCAGCAGCTTGGCAGGGGCCCCCACAGATACGCAGTATTTT
.,TRBV18,TRBJ2-1,TRBD1,CASSHTTGNEQFF,TGTGCCAGCTCACACACGACAGGGAATGAGCAGTTCTTC
.,TRBV10-1,TRBJ2-1,TRBD1,CASSENRGVGYNEQFF,TGCGCCAGCAGTGAGAACAGGGGAGTCGGATACAATGAGCAGTTCTTC